This passage covers 25 T cell receptor beta chains from one sample sequenced in a study of Graves' ophthalmopathy and Graves' hyperthyroidism. Researchers took RNA transcripts and amplified TCR beta CDR3 regions from them. RT-PCR with HTBI primers came first, then second-round multiplex PCR. MiXCR, applied by TCRdb to the multiplex PCR reads, yields one record per CDR3 protein. The top ten clones hold 3.3% of a sample with approximately 640,000 distinct CDR3 sequences, about 38% of them seen once. Sequencing was carried out using peripheral blood. These receptors originate from an adult man with Graves' ophthalmopathy.

Points on this clonotype: One end of the junction fails to match germline, which may point to a read error. This chain connects TRBV7-2 to TRBJ2-2; D is perhaps TRBD1 or TRBD2 (5 bases each). The CDR3 loop spans 17 amino acids. Germline V gene data show CDR1 as SGHTA and CDR2 as FQGNSA. This CDR3 reads CASSRSGTDLFGGELFF. The CDR3, as DNA: TGCGCCAGCAGCCGATCTGGGACGGATCTTTTTGGCGGGGAGCTGTTTTTT.

The chain uses TRBV7-2 and TRBJ2-2, with TRBD1 matching 7 bases. The CDR3 is 16 amino acids. Germline CDR1 reads SGHTA; CDR2 reads FQGNSA. Trimming took 2 bases from V and 7 from J; bases not matched to a gene: 10. The DNA of the CDR3 is TGTGCCAGCAGCTTATTTCGCGGCAGGGGGATCGGGGAGCTGTTTTTT. Translating gives CASSLFRGRGIGELFF.

This clonotype was seen at least ten times. The V and J genes are TRBV20-1 and TRBJ1-5; 11 bases are a match to TRBD1. The CDR3 length is 17 residues. CDR1 and CDR2 from the germline V gene are DFQATT and SNEGSKA (reference sequence). V lost 0 bases and J lost 5; bases outside the gene matches: 9. CDR3 loop: CSARDPGQGANDQPQHF. CDR3 DNA sequence: TGCAGTGCTAGAGATCCCGGACAGGGGGCGAATGATCAGCCCCAGCATTTT.

As for this clonotype: A much larger clone sits a single nucleotide away, making a read error possible. V and J are TRBV19 and TRBJ2-7; the D is unclear. Germline values: CDR1 LNHDA, CDR2 SQIVND (reference sequence). This CDR3 contains 13 residues. The CDR3: CAGSTGPAYEQYF. The CDR3 nucleotides are TGTGCCGGTAGTACCGGGCCCGCCTACGAGCAGTACTTC.

This clonotype was counted only a few times. V gene TRBV10-3 combines with J gene TRBJ1-1; 9 bases line up with TRBD1. This CDR3 comprises 15 residues. The germline CDR1 and CDR2 sequences are ENHRY and SYGVKD. Germline trimming cut 10 bases from V and 4 bases from J; bases unmatched to any gene: 13. The CDR3 sequence: CASGQTGGTGTEAFF. CDR3 in DNA: TGTGCCAGCGGACAAACAGGGGGCACGGGCACTGAAGCTTTCTTT.

In DNA, the CDR3 is TGTGCCACCAGCGGGGGACTAGCGGGAGAGGTAAAGCATTTT. Its protein product is CATSGGLAGEVKHF. This rearrangement joins TRBV15 to TRBJ1-5; possibly TRBD1 for D (5 bases). Per the germline V gene, CDR1 is LNHNV and CDR2 is YYDKDF (reference sequence). The V end lost 5 bases, the J end lost 14 bases, and 22 bases lay between the germline ends. The CDR3 runs to 14 residues.

This clonotype was seen a single time. V is TRBV25-1 and J is TRBJ2-5, with 10 bases lining up with TRBD1. The CDR3 loop spans 16 amino acids. From germline, CDR1 is MGHDK and CDR2 SYGVNS. The V and J ends lost 2 bases and 4 bases, in that order; junction bases with no gene match: 7. The CDR3 nucleotides read TGTGCCAGCAGTGAAATGGGACAGGGGTCGGGAGAGACCCAGTACTTC. It codes for CASSEMGQGSGETQYF.

About this clonotype itself: This sequence may be a read error, since a much larger clone differs from it by one base. The gene calls are TRBV10-3 and TRBJ2-7; TRBD1 might be the D (6 bases). The CDR3 loop spans 12 amino acids. Trimming cost V 6 bases and J 4 bases, with 10 bases left between them. Germline values: CDR1 ENHRY, CDR2 SYGVKD. DNA for the CDR3: TGTGCCATCAGGACAACAGGGTACGAGCAGTACTTC. Translation: CAIRTTGYEQYF.

Notes on this clonotype: With a much larger clone just one base away, this may be a read error. This chain links TRBV5-1 with TRBJ2-7; no reliable D call. Germline CDR1 and CDR2: SGHRS and YFSETQ. V was pared by 4 bases and J by 5 bases, with 13 bases between. The CDR3 contains 13 residues. As DNA, the CDR3 is TGCGCCAGCAGCGGCTACGGTGAGAACGAGCAGTACTTC. It specifies CASSGYGENEQYF.

In its sample, this clonotype was seen many times. The rearrangement joins TRBV15 to TRBJ1-2, with 11 bases aligning to TRBD1. The CDR3 runs 17 residues. Germline trimming cut 1 base from V and 4 bases from J; bases unmatched to any gene: 8. From germline, CDR1 is LNHNV and CDR2 YYDKDF (reference sequence). This CDR3 is CATSRVGQGVMSYGYTF. For the CDR3, the DNA is TGTGCCACCAGCAGAGTGGGACAGGGGGTCATGTCCTATGGCTACACCTTC.

Concerning this clonotype: This likely comes from a read error, as the CDR3 has no conserved phenylalanine or tryptophan at its end. No DNA is shown, since the ends of the CDR3 on it are uncertain; the CDR3 is the one TCRdb lists. This chain connects TRBV5-1 to TRBJ2-6; whether TRBD1, the table's D call, matches the DNA was not checked. Per germline, CDR1 SGHRS and CDR2 YFSETQ. Inclusive of both ends, the CDR3 amounts to 10 amino acids. The CDR3 sequence: CASSSGTDYT.

The chain couples TRBV29-1 to TRBJ1-2, with TRBD1 matching 9 bases. CDR3 length: 12 amino acids. CDR1 is SQVTM, CDR2 ANQGSEA, per germline. The trim removed 4 bases at V and 7 bases at J, leaving 4 bases unmatched. Here the CDR3 reads CSVGTGEAGYTF. The CDR3 DNA follows: TGCAGCGTTGGGACAGGGGAGGCTGGCTACACCTTC. Combining the CDR3 with reference TRBV29-1 and TRBJ1-2 gives the whole variable domain SAVISQKPSRDICQRGTSLTIQCQVDSQVTMMFWYRQQPGQSLTLIATANQGSEATYESGFVIDKFPISRPNLTFSTLTVSNMSPEDSSIYLCSVGTGEAGYTFGSGTRLTVV.

This clonotype appeared many times. This chain uses TRBV7-9 with TRBJ1-1; no firm D call. Per the germline V gene, CDR1 is SEHNR and CDR2 is FQNEAQ (reference sequence). Trimming took off 1 base at V and 11 bases at J, with 14 bases between the two ends. The length of the CDR3 is 13 residues. CDR3 nucleotides: TGTGCCAGCAGCTTAGGGTCCGCAGCTAGCGCTTTCTTT. This gives the protein CASSLGSAASAFF.

This clonotype was detected ten times or more. This chain uses TRBV7-9 with TRBJ2-5; TRBD1 might be the D (5 bases). Germline V gene sequence: CDR1 SEHNR, CDR2 FQNEAQ (reference sequence). Trimming left V 5 bases short and J 8 bases short, with 21 bases between. The CDR3 spans 15 residues. The CDR3 nucleotides are TGTGCCAGCAGCCGTACCGAGGACAAGGGTGAAACCCAGTACTTC. Residues: CASSRTEDKGETQYF.

The V gene is TRBV29-1, the J gene TRBJ2-7; 11 bases map to TRBD2. The length of the CDR3 is 14 residues. Trimming removed 8 bases from V and 5 bases from J; junction bases left unmatched: 11. The V gene's germline CDR1 is SQVTM and CDR2 ANQGSEA. The CDR3 DNA reads TGCAGCTTCGACCCGGGACTAGCGGTTAACGAGCAGTACTTC. Encoded protein: CSFDPGLAVNEQYF.

The J gene is TRBJ2-7, the V gene TRBV4-1, with TRBD1 as a possible D gene (5 bases). Germline CDR1 and CDR2: MGHRA and YSYEKL. The CDR3 is 16 residues long. Trimming stripped 4 bases from V and 2 bases from J, with 18 bases between. The CDR3 protein is CASSRLPTGRAYEQYF. Written as DNA, the CDR3 is TGCGCCAGCAGCCGCCTCCCCACGGGCAGGGCCTACGAGCAGTACTTC.

At least ten counts were recorded for this clonotype. The CDR3 bases are TGTGCCAGCAGCGTCGACACCGCCTACGAGCAGTACTTC. Encoded protein: CASSVDTAYEQYF. The chain has TRBV7-2 and TRBJ2-7; D remains ambiguous. Germline V gene data show CDR1 as SGHTA and CDR2 as FQGNSA. V was shortened by 5 bases and J by 2 bases, with 10 bases between the two germline ends. The CDR3 spans 13 residues.

CDR3 residues: CSVSGNTEKLFF. The CDR3, as DNA: TGCAGCGTTTCAGGGAACACTGAAAAACTGTTTTTT. The V and J genes are TRBV29-1 and TRBJ1-4, with D possibly TRBD1 on 5 matching bases. Germline assignment: CDR1 SQVTM and CDR2 ANQGSEA. V lost 5 bases to trimming and J lost 7 bases, with 11 bases between them. The CDR3 loop spans 12 amino acids.

This clonotype occurred a few times. This chain joins TRBV3-1 and TRBJ1-1, with D perhaps matching TRBD1 (5 bases). The length of the CDR3 is 15 residues. V dropped 2 bases and J dropped 5 bases, with 15 bases sitting between them. Germline CDR1 LGHDT, CDR2 YNNKEL (reference sequence). CDR3 region: CASSQTSGIRTEAFF. Here the CDR3 DNA reads TGTGCCAGCAGCCAAACCTCAGGGATTAGGACTGAAGCTTTCTTT.

The rearrangement joins TRBV10-3 to TRBJ1-2; TRBD1 aligns across 8 bases. CDR1 is ENHRY, CDR2 SYGVKD, per germline. The CDR3 has 15 amino acids. The V gene end was trimmed by 10 bases and the J gene end by 2 bases; junction bases not matched to a gene: 12. The CDR3 DNA follows: TGTGCCAGCAGGGGGGCCGGACAGGGAAACTATGGCTACACCTTC. It codes for CASRGAGQGNYGYTF.

The genes are TRBV7-9 and TRBJ2-7; D is unresolved. The V end lost 0 bases, the J end lost 5 bases, and 14 bases lay between the germline ends. The CDR3 totals 15 residues. Germline CDR1 is SEHNR and CDR2 is FQNEAQ (reference sequence). CDR3 loop: CASSLAPVPPHEQYF. The CDR3 bases are TGTGCCAGCAGCTTAGCACCCGTCCCTCCCCACGAGCAGTACTTC.

In its sample, this clonotype was seen a few times. The J gene is TRBJ2-7, the V gene TRBV7-2, with 8 positions matching TRBD1. Germline lookup yields CDR1 SGHTA and CDR2 FQGNSA. With V trimmed by 5 bases and J by 11 bases, 5 bases remained unmatched. The CDR3 loop spans 11 amino acids. The CDR3 region is CASSRPGQEYF. CDR3 coding DNA: TGTGCCAGCAGCCGACCGGGACAGGAGTACTTC.

This chain links TRBV11-2 with TRBJ2-7; perhaps TRBD2 as D (7 bases). This CDR3 comprises 13 residues. Deletions cut 11 bases from V and 4 bases from J, with 18 bases between. Germline V lookup: CDR1 SGHAT, CDR2 FQNNGV. CDR3 sequence (DNA): TGTGCCTTCGTTTCGAGGGGGGGATACGAGCAGTACTTC. It yields the protein CAFVSRGGYEQYF.

The chain is built from TRBV12-3 or TRBV12-4 and TRBJ2-5; 10 bases map to TRBD1. The trim removed 3 bases at V and 5 bases at J, leaving 6 bases unmatched. There are 15 residues in the CDR3. The chain's CDR3 is CASSFGQGVRETQYF. CDR3 nucleotides: TGTGCCAGCAGTTTCGGACAGGGGGTTCGGGAGACCCAGTACTTC.

The V call is TRBV25-1, the J call TRBJ2-2; 9 bases line up with TRBD1. With V trimmed by 7 bases and J by 5 bases, 5 bases remained unmatched. CDR3 size: 14 residues. Germline V gives CDR1 MGHDK, CDR2 SYGVNS. The CDR3 DNA sequence: TGTGCCAGCATAGGGACAGGGAGAACCGGGGAGCTGTTTTTT. Amino acids: CASIGTGRTGELFF.